A selection of T cell receptor beta chains follows, all from one sample in a study of Graves' ophthalmopathy and Graves' hyperthyroidism. In TCRdb, the multiplex PCR reads were re-called with MiXCR into one record per CDR3 protein. The table records 30,000 to 50,000 distinct CDR3 sequences, around half of them present only once. The sample consisted of peripheral blood. The receptor set was obtained from an adult woman with stable Graves' hyperthyroidism. CDR3s include the opening cysteine and the closing phenylalanine or tryptophan. The order of the fields is V gene, clone size, J gene, D gene, CDR3 protein, CDR3 DNA. The D gene is left open where the match is weak. Clone size is stated in some rows and not others, as once, few, many or a class when expanded.

TRBV20-1,many,TRBJ2-7,.,CSAPWGGSNEQYF,TGCAGTGCCCCCTGGGGCGGCTCCAACGAGCAGTACTTC
TRBV7-7,many,TRBJ1-1,TRBD1,CASSPLGTVSDSSTEAFF,TGTGCTAGCAGCCCCCTCGGGACAGTATCAGATTCTAGCACTGAAGCTTTCTTT
TRBV5-1,many,TRBJ1-2,.,CASSVGLPLLYYGYTF,TGCGCCAGCAGCGTAGGACTGCCGCTTCTATACTATGGCTACACCTTC
TRBV7-3,many,TRBJ2-7,.,CANSFLSAWREQYF,TGTGCCAACAGCTTTCTTTCTGCCTGGAGGGAGCAGTACTTC
TRBV29-1,once,TRBJ1-2,.,CSLGGGPGYGYTF,TGCAGCCTTGGAGGGGGTCCAGGCTATGGCTACACCTTC
TRBV20-1,.,TRBJ2-1,.,CSARPPAGDNEQFF,TGCAGTGCTAGACCCCCGGCAGGAGACAATGAGCAGTTCTTC
TRBV7-9,few,TRBJ1-5,TRBD1,CASSPGRDRGRLQPQHF,TGTGCCAGCAGTCCCGGACGGGACAGGGGGCGCCTTCAGCCCCAGCATTTT
TRBV5-1,.,TRBJ1-1,.,CASSSLGSLDAEAFF,TGCGCCAGCAGCTCCCTTGGAAGTTTGGACGCTGAAGCTTTCTTT
TRBV7-9,.,TRBJ2-2,.,CASSRGTGTGELFF,TGTGCCAGCAGCCGCGGGACGGGCACCGGGGAGCTGTTTTTT
TRBV2,.,TRBJ2-5,.,CASSKGPEGTQYF,TGTGCCAGCAGTAAAGGGCCTGAAGGGACCCAGTACTTC
TRBV14,.,TRBJ2-1,TRBD2,CASSRGGNEQFF,TGTGCCAGCAGCCGGGGGGGCAATGAGCAGTTCTTC
TRBV29-1,once,TRBJ2-7,.,CSLSRVHEQYF,TGCAGCTTAAGCAGGGTCCACGAGCAGTACTTC
TRBV6-5,many,TRBJ2-7,TRBD1,CASSRTGIPNEQYF,TGTGCCAGCAGCCGGACAGGGATCCCCAACGAGCAGTACTTC
TRBV5-1,.,TRBJ1-5,.,CASSLVGQPQHF,TGCGCCAGCAGCTTGGTAGGACAGCCCCAGCATTTT
TRBV6-5,many,TRBJ2-2,.,CASSRPGGGTGELFF,TGTGCCAGCAGTCGACCGGGGGGCGGAACCGGGGAGCTGTTTTTT
TRBV7-9,many,TRBJ1-3,TRBD1,CASSPPDRGSGNTIYF,TGTGCCAGCAGCCCTCCCGACAGGGGGTCTGGAAACACCATATATTTT
TRBV20-1,.,TRBJ1-3,.,CSARDFKEDTIYF,TGCAGTGCTAGAGATTTTAAGGAAGACACCATATATTTT
TRBV20-1,.,TRBJ2-1,.,CSARPASLGEQFF,TGCAGTGCTAGACCCGCGAGTTTGGGTGAGCAGTTCTTC
TRBV7-2,.,TRBJ2-7,.,CASAPGPYYEQYF,TGTGCCAGCGCACCGGGACCTTACTACGAGCAGTACTTC
TRBV4-1,many,TRBJ2-3,.,CASSFARQPTDTQYF,TGCGCCAGCAGCTTCGCTCGACAGCCTACAGATACGCAGTATTTT
TRBV24-1,.,TRBJ1-1,.,CATSEADTEAFF,TGTGCCACCAGTGAGGCCGACACTGAAGCTTTCTTT
TRBV3-1,many,TRBJ2-7,.,CASSQGPFSYEQYF,TGTGCCAGCAGCCAAGGGCCCTTCTCCTACGAGCAGTACTTC
TRBV20-1,.,TRBJ2-5,TRBD2,CSARVGTSGRAVETQYF,TGCAGTGCTAGAGTAGGGACTAGCGGGAGGGCCGTAGAGACCCAGTACTTC
TRBV20-1,.,TRBJ2-7,.,CSARPARGAYEQYF,TGCAGTGCTAGACCCGCCAGGGGAGCCTACGAGCAGTACTTC
TRBV12-3/TRBV12-4,.,TRBJ2-7,.,CASSLGLAQTYEQYF,TGTGCCAGCAGCTTGGGGCTAGCGCAAACCTACGAGCAGTACTTC
TRBV12-3/TRBV12-4,many,TRBJ1-5,.,CASRIGGGNNQPQHF,TGTGCCAGCAGAATCGGCGGGGGCAACAATCAGCCCCAGCATTTT
TRBV7-9,many,TRBJ2-5,.,CASSLVSNQETQYF,TGTGCCAGCAGCTTAGTGTCTAACCAAGAGACCCAGTACTTC
TRBV20-1,.,TRBJ1-2,.,CSAHRASNYGYTF,TGCAGTGCCCACAGGGCCTCTAACTATGGCTACACCTTC
TRBV29-1,many,TRBJ2-3,.,CSVEDGTDTQYF,TGCAGCGTTGAAGACGGCACAGATACGCAGTATTTT
TRBV28,many,TRBJ1-1,.,CASSLRVGLSTEAFF,TGTGCCAGCAGTTTAAGGGTAGGGCTCAGCACTGAAGCTTTCTTT
TRBV7-8,.,TRBJ1-2,TRBD1,CASSPGTGGRYGYTF,TGTGCCAGCAGTCCCGGGACAGGGGGTAGATATGGCTACACCTTC
TRBV18,many,TRBJ1-1,.,CASSPEGSTEAFF,TGTGCCAGCTCACCAGAGGGTTCGACTGAAGCTTTCTTT
TRBV20-1,many,TRBJ2-3,TRBD2,CSASWAGVSTDTQYF,TGCAGTGCTAGCTGGGCGGGAGTAAGCACAGATACGCAGTATTTT
TRBV20-1,many,TRBJ1-1,.,CSAIPGLGGGTEAFF,TGCAGTGCTATACCGGGCCTTGGAGGGGGCACTGAAGCTTTCTTT
TRBV19,.,TRBJ1-2,TRBD1,CASIGQDLYGYTF,TGTGCCAGTATCGGACAGGACCTCTATGGCTACACCTTC
TRBV5-5,many,TRBJ1-2,TRBD1,CASSGGTGSMHGYTF,TGTGCCAGCAGCGGAGGGACAGGGAGTATGCATGGCTACACCTTC
TRBV29-1,few,TRBJ1-1,.,CSVEDREGHAEAFF,TGCAGCGTTGAAGATCGGGAGGGGCACGCTGAAGCTTTCTTT
TRBV28,many,TRBJ2-3,TRBD2,CASSFRREGPDTQYF,TGTGCCAGCAGTTTCAGGCGGGAGGGCCCAGATACGCAGTATTTT
TRBV15,.,TRBJ2-7,.,CATSSPSVSYEQYF,TGTGCCACCAGCAGTCCTAGCGTCTCCTACGAGCAGTACTTC
TRBV7-3,.,TRBJ2-2,TRBD1,CASSPQGAGELFF,TGTGCCAGCAGCCCTCAGGGGGCCGGGGAGCTGTTTTTT
TRBV29-1,many,TRBJ1-1,TRBD1,CSVEDQGGPTEAFF,TGCAGCGTTGAAGATCAGGGGGGGCCCACTGAAGCTTTCTTT
TRBV20-1,many,TRBJ2-3,.,CSARHPQRITDTQYF,TGCAGTGCTAGACACCCCCAGCGGATAACAGATACGCAGTATTTT
TRBV24-1,.,TRBJ1-5,TRBD1,CATSPATGDNQPQHF,TGTGCCACCAGCCCGGCGACAGGGGACAATCAGCCCCAGCATTTT